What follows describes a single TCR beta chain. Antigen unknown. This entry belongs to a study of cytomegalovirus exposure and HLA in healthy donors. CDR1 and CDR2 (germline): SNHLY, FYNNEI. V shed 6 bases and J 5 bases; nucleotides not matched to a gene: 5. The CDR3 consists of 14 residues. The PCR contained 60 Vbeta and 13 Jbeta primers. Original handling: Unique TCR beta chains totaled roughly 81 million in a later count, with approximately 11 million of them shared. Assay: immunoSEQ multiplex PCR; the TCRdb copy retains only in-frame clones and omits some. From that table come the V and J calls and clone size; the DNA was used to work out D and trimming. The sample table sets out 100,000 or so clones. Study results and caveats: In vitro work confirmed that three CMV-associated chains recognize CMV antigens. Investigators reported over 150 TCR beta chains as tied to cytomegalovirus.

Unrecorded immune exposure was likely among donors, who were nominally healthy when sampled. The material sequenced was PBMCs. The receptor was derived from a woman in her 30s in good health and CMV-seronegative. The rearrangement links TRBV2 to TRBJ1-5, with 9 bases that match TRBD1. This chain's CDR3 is CASSVQGAHQPQHF. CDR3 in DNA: TGTGCCAGCAGCGTACAGGGGGCTCATCAGCCCCAGCATTTT.